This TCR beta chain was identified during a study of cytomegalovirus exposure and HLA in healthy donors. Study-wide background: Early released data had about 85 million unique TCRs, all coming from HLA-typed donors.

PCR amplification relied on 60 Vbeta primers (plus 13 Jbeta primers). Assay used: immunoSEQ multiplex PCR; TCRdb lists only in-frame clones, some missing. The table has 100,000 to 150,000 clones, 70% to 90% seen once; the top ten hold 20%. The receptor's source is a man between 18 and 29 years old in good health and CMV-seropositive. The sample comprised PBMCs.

The CDR3, as DNA: TGTGCCAGCAGCTACCAGGGATGGACTGAAGCTTTCTTT. Amino acids: CASSYQGWTEAFF. The V gene is TRBV5-6, the J gene TRBJ1-1; D perhaps matches TRBD1 (5 bases). Germline V gene lookup returns CDR1 SGHDT and CDR2 YYEEEE. CDR3 size: 13 residues. Between the trimmed V and J ends, which lost 3 bases and 5 bases, there was a span of 11 bases.